This T cell receptor beta chain was recovered during a study of cytomegalovirus exposure and HLA in healthy donors. Whole-study results and caveats: As confirmed in vitro, a few CMV-associated chains were specific for CMV antigens. Most TCR sequences were uncommon, yet certain public TCRs appeared in many donors. According to the study, around 150 TCR beta chains were cytomegalovirus-associated.

While the first cohort had 600 to 850 subjects, the donors belonged to the separate validation cohort of 100 to 150 subjects. Germline CDR1 SEHNR, CDR2 FQNEAQ (reference sequence). This CDR3 has 14 amino acids. Between the trimmed V and J ends, which lost 5 bases and 5 bases, there was a span of 16 bases. The table came from immunoSEQ multiplex PCR; TCRdb's copy has only in-frame clones and leaves some out. The table lists more than 110,000 clones, less than 95% of them singletons. Comment on this clone: Its target is unknown.

This TCR was sampled from a man between 18 and 29 years old in good health and CMV-seropositive. The sample consisted of PBMCs. The chain is built from TRBV7-9 and TRBJ2-7, with D maybe TRBD1 (5 bases). This CDR3 is CASSPSRESHEQYF. In DNA, the CDR3 is TGTGCCAGCAGCCCAAGCAGGGAATCCCACGAGCAGTACTTC.